This TCR beta chain originates from a study of shared T cell receptors in the human thymus. Clones were sequenced by immunoSEQ multiplex PCR, and TCRdb holds only the in-frame ones, with some missing. Here the sample spans 640,000 or so clones, roughly 86% being singletons. The same sample was also used in a study of human thymus T cells.

The receptor comes from a boy under two years old with a congenital heart defect. Material for sequencing was thymocytes.

The CDR3 nucleotides are TGTGCCAGCAGGAGGACAGTTGCTCGGGAAGCTTTCTTT. Its protein is CASRRTVAREAFF. V and J are TRBV27 and TRBJ1-1; the D gene is possibly TRBD1 (6 bases). The germline CDR1 and CDR2 sequences are MNHEY and SMNVEV (reference sequence). The CDR3 contains 13 residues. Trimming stripped 6 bases from V and 8 bases from J, with 16 bases between.